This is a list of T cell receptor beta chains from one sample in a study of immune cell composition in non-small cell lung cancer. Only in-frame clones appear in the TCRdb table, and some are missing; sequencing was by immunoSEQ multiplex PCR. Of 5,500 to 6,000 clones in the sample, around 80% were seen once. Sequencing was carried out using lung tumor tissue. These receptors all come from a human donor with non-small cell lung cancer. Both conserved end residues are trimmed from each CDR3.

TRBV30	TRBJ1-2	AWSVIQGAYGYT
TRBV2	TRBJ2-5	ASSRTSGGGETQY
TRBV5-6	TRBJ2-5	ASSLRGQEETQY
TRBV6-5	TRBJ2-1	ASNQMDRANEQF
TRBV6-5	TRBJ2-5	ASVPRGGPTETQY
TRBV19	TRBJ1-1	ASSYPTGASEAF
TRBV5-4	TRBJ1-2	ASSLEGGNYGYT
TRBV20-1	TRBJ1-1	SAPLGGAF
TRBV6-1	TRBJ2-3	ASSEAPGGGTDTQY
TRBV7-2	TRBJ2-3	ASSLVRGGADTQY
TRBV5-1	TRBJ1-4	ASSFSGTANEKLF
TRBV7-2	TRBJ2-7	ASSRLQVSEQY
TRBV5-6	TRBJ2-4	ASTWTEGIQY
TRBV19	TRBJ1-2	ASSIGQGWGYGYT
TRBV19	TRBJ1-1	ASSLLGGNTEAF
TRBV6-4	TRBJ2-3	ASSLAGGSDTQY